This record covers a single TCR beta chain. This clonotype was counted between two and nine times. The target of this receptor is not known. No much larger clone is present one base from it, and per-base qualities are unavailable. The record originates from a study of T cells in Graves' hyperthyroidism and ophthalmopathy (dated by TCRdb to the late 2010s). The study in broad terms: Peripheral blood samples were taken at the time of initial diagnosis, prior to any treatment. A discovery cohort of roughly 100 patients, 43 with Graves' ophthalmopathy and approximately 57 with stable Graves' hyperthyroidism, was used to find distinguishing TCR V-J signatures. An independent validation cohort of about 19 hyperthyroidism patients and 15 or so patients who later progressed to ophthalmopathy tested prospective prediction of ophthalmopathy. The roughly 94 discovery patients were randomly divided into training and test sets at a 7:3 ratio. In roughly six Graves' hyperthyroidism patients, the study also compared T-cell repertoires from thyroid tissue with T-cell repertoires from blood. Following sampling, methimazole starting at 30 mg daily was given to hyperthyroidism patients, and high-dose intravenous methylprednisolone was given to ophthalmopathy patients. The paper describes TCR Vbeta CDR3 sequencing of more than 120 peripheral blood samples, made up of about 41 ophthalmopathy patients, 70 to 75 hyperthyroidism patients and some 17 progressor patients.

Stable Graves' hyperthyroidism was defined as no progression to ophthalmopathy during 18 months of follow-up. Hyperthyroidism patients were newly diagnosed, had a disease duration of under 2 months, and were aged 18 to 65 years. Exclusion was applied to patients with uncontrolled infections, other autoimmune diseases, pregnancy or lactation. Diagnoses were established on the basis of clinical symptoms, serum thyroxine and TRAb, thyroid ultrasound, and orbital computed tomography. PBMCs were separated from approximately 10 ml of fresh peripheral blood using Ficoll-Paque density gradient centrifugation. Total RNA was extracted with Trizol reagent, and quality was checked on an Agilent 2100 Bioanalyzer. On the study overall, not on this receptor specifically: Most expanded thyroid clonotypes (frequency above 0.001) were also detected in blood, suggesting blood repertoires may reflect thyroid immune responses. Sample size was not statistically predetermined, and investigators were not blinded to group allocation. A 13 V-J signature model separated ophthalmopathy from stable hyperthyroidism, with around 90% sensitivity and 81.08% specificity in cross-validation and 80%/75% in testing. In validation, progression to ophthalmopathy was predicted by the model with 70.59% sensitivity and 72% to 85% specificity, a median of approximately 6.5 months before onset.

The TCR beta CDR3 regions were amplified from RNA transcripts. For the first round of RT-PCR on the TCR CDR3, the HTBI primer set was used together with the Qiagen OneStep RT-PCR kit. Libraries were constructed in a second round of multiplex PCR, after which size selection and purification were performed. The libraries were sequenced on an Illumina HiSeq2000 using paired-end 100 bp reads. On the study's bioinformatics: Raw data were processed with SOAPnuke, discarding reads with adapters, uncalled bases, mean Phred below 15, or no exact constant-primer or identifier match. High-quality paired reads were merged with COPE v1.2.5, and unique nucleotide sequences were defined as clonotypes. Clonotypes were aligned to IMGT TRBV, TRBD and TRBJ reference segments using MiTCR v1.1. The analysis was restricted to V-J combinations with a frequency above 0.0001, which together covered approximately 99% of the repertoires. The TCS score was defined as the ratio of F50 (clonal expansion) to E x V (chaos), calculated using BLOSUM62-based TCRdist between CDR3 peptides within each V-J. Welch's t-statistics and random forest reduced roughly 540 V-J features to 10 to 15, which were used in a naive Bayes classifier (R e1071). TCRdb reanalyzed the raw reads on its own, using fastp at Q25 for trimming and MiXCR for clone calling, and kept in-frame beta chains. For every CDR3 protein sequence, its rows merge into one entry that carries the most common genes and DNA. Here the V and J calls rest on TCRdb's processing, not on the authors' analysis. For this sample the table gives hundreds of thousands of distinct CDR3 sequences, of which roughly 15% were detected only once. The ten largest make up roughly 10% of the sample.

From its cysteine to its phenylalanine, the CDR3 spans 17 amino acids. Only the CDR3 DNA is retained, 51 bases long and in frame from the first base. Between the V and J ends, shortened by 0 bases and 0 bases respectively, the junction contains 15 bases. Taken from the germline V gene (reference sequence), the CDR1 and CDR2 loops are SGHNT and YYREEE. The material sequenced was blood. The chain links TRBV5-4 with TRBJ1-1, with no confidently assigned D gene. The receptor was derived from a woman younger than 30 with Graves' hyperthyroidism. The CDR3 here reads CASSLVSIGTLNTEAFF. The DNA reads TGTGCCAGCAGCTTGGTATCGATAGGCACCTTGAACACTGAAGCTTTCTTT.